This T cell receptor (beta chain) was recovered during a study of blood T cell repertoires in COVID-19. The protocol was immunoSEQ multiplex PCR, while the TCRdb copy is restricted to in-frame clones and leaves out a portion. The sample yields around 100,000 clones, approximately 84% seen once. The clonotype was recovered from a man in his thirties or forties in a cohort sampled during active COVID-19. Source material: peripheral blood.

The CDR3 reads CASSQVSGGNYGYTF. DNA of the CDR3: TGTGCCAGCAGCCAAGTGTCAGGGGGCAACTATGGCTACACCTTC. The chain recombines TRBV3-1 (or the pseudogene TRBV3-2) with TRBJ1-2, with 8 nucleotides matching TRBD1. The CDR3 totals 15 residues. V gave up 1 base and J gave up 2 bases; unmatched junction bases: 3. The germline gives CDR1 LGHDT, CDR2 YNNKEL (reference sequence).